These 14 T cell receptor beta chains were all obtained from the same sample, sequenced in a study of T cell changes during pregnancy in multiple sclerosis. Assay: immunoSEQ multiplex PCR; the TCRdb copy retains only in-frame clones and omits some. The table has more than 35,000 clones, over 75% seen once. The sequencing used CD8+ T cells from peripheral blood mononuclear cells, collected in the third trimester of pregnancy. Receptors originate from a female donor with multiple sclerosis, enrolled in a pregnancy study.

The chain uses TRBV6-5 and TRBJ1-1; D may be TRBD1 (6 bases). Trimming removed 9 bases from V and 1 base from J, with 15 bases in between. Germline CDR1 reads MNHEY; CDR2 reads SVGAGI. CDR3 length: 14 amino acids. CDR3 nucleotide sequence: TGTGCCAGTAGGGGGGGGGCGGGGAACACTGAAGCTTTCTTT. Translation gives CASRGGAGNTEAFF.

This clone was seen only once. The CDR3 region is CASSLGSRENPYNEQFF. The CDR3 bases are TGTGCCAGCAGCCTGGGGTCGAGGGAGAATCCCTACAATGAGCAGTTCTTC. The rearrangement links TRBV7-9 to TRBJ2-1, with D possibly TRBD2 on 5 matching bases. The CDR3 has 17 residues. V was trimmed by 5 bases and J by 2 bases, leaving 19 bases between them. From germline, CDR1 is SEHNR and CDR2 FQNEAQ (reference sequence).

This sequence joins TRBV10-2 and TRBJ2-1; D is perhaps TRBD1 (5 bases). The CDR3 totals 14 residues. Between the trimmed V and J ends, which lost 5 bases and 6 bases, there was a span of 14 bases. Per the germline V gene, CDR1 is WSHSY and CDR2 is SAAADI. The CDR3, as DNA: TGCGCCAGCAGTTTCAGGGTCTCTAGCAATGAGCAGTTCTTC. This translates into CASSFRVSSNEQFF.

The chain has TRBV29-1 and TRBJ1-2, with a weak D call TRBD1 (6 bases). V shed 6 bases and J shed 4 bases, with 12 bases lying between them. CDR3 length equals 12 residues. In germline, CDR1 is SQVTM, CDR2 ANQGSEA. Here the CDR3 DNA reads TGCAGCGTACTACAGGGAGTCTATGGCTACACCTTC. Translated: CSVLQGVYGYTF. The complete variable domain, with remaining parts taken from reference TRBV29-1 and TRBJ1-2, reads SAVISQKPSRDICQRGTSLTIQCQVDSQVTMMFWYRQQPGQSLTLIATANQGSEATYESGFVIDKFPISRPNLTFSTLTVSNMSPEDSSIYLCSVLQGVYGYTFGSGTRLTVV.

CDR3 nucleotides: TGTGCCAGCAGTACCGAGGGGACCCAGTACTTC. Translated, it gives CASSTEGTQYF. The chain carries TRBV6-4 and TRBJ2-5, with D possibly being TRBD2 (5 bases). The CDR3 has 11 residues. CDR1 is MRHNA, CDR2 SNTAGT, per germline. Trimming removed 5 bases at V and 7 bases at J, with 8 bases between.

The chain uses TRBV27 and TRBJ1-1; 11 nucleotides agree with TRBD1. Trimming took 7 bases from V and 11 from J; bases not matched to a gene: 12. The CDR3 runs 14 residues. The germline V gene has CDR1 MNHEY and CDR2 SMNVEV (reference sequence). This chain's CDR3 is CASNSDRGLVDAFF. The CDR3 bases are TGTGCCAGCAACTCGGACAGGGGGCTTGTTGACGCTTTCTTT.

This chain's CDR3 is CASSINAGQGFQPQHF. The CDR3 bases are TGTGCCAGCAGTATAAATGCCGGACAGGGGTTTCAGCCCCAGCATTTT. The chain uses TRBV2 and TRBJ1-5; 9 nucleotides agree with TRBD1. The germline CDR1 and CDR2 sequences are SNHLY and FYNNEI. V shed 5 bases, J shed 6 bases, and the junction held 11 bases outside the gene matches. The CDR3 contains 16 residues.

The V and J genes are TRBV9 and TRBJ1-2; perhaps TRBD1 as D (5 bases). The CDR3 contains 14 residues. V was shortened by 0 bases and J by 7 bases, with 13 bases between the two germline ends. In germline, CDR1 is SGDLS, CDR2 YYNGEE. The CDR3 reads CASSVEGGEVGYTF. CDR3 coding DNA: TGTGCCAGCAGCGTAGAGGGAGGGGAGGTTGGCTACACCTTC.

The chain links TRBV7-9 to TRBJ1-2; 9 positions match TRBD1. Unmatched junction bases numbered 3, after V lost 4 bases and J lost 3 bases. CDR1 and CDR2 from the germline V gene are SEHNR and FQNEAQ (reference sequence). The CDR3 totals 14 residues. The CDR3 loop reads CASSSTGGHYGYTF. CDR3 nucleotides: TGTGCCAGCAGCTCGACAGGGGGGCACTATGGCTACACCTTC.

This chain joins TRBV15 and TRBJ2-5; 13 nucleotides line up with TRBD2. Germline CDR1 is LNHNV and CDR2 is YYDKDF (reference sequence). The CDR3 has 16 residues. J gave up 4 bases and V 5 bases, and 7 bases lay outside the gene matches. Written as DNA, the CDR3 is TGTGCCACCAGCGCCCGGGGACTAGCGGGACGAGAGACCCAGTACTTC. This gives the protein CATSARGLAGRETQYF.

The J gene is TRBJ2-1, the V gene TRBV19, with TRBD2 as a possible D gene (5 bases). V gave up 3 bases and J gave up 6 bases, with 12 bases separating them. There are 14 residues in the CDR3. The V gene's germline CDR1 is LNHDA and CDR2 SQIVND (reference sequence). This CDR3 reads CASSIGEGFNEQFF. For the CDR3, the DNA is TGTGCCAGTAGTATCGGGGAAGGTTTCAATGAGCAGTTCTTC.

The chain uses TRBV7-9 and TRBJ2-2; TRBD2 matches 14 bases. Germline CDR1 and CDR2: SEHNR and FQNEAQ (reference sequence). Trimming took 5 bases from V and 6 from J; bases not matched to a gene: 5. The CDR3 is 16 amino acids. The CDR3 DNA follows: TGTGCCAGCAGCGAGGGACTAGCGGGAGAGGCCGGGGAGCTGTTTTTT. This sequence encodes CASSEGLAGEAGELFF.

V and J are TRBV7-8 and TRBJ2-7; 7 nucleotides agree with TRBD2. V was clipped by 2 bases and J by 2 bases; unmatched bases: 6. Looked up from germline, CDR1 is SGHVS and CDR2 is FQNEAQ. The CDR3 consists of 15 residues. The CDR3 reads CASSLLSGTTYEQYF. The CDR3 DNA is TGTGCCAGCAGCTTATTGTCCGGGACTACCTACGAGCAGTACTTC.

The chain links TRBV29-1 to TRBJ2-7; TRBD2 matches 11 bases. Germline loops: CDR1 SQVTM, CDR2 ANQGSEA. CDR3 length equals 16 residues. V gave up 3 bases and J gave up 3 bases; unmatched junction bases: 10. The CDR3 coding sequence is TGCAGCGTTGAGGGGGTCGGGACTAGCGGTGACTACGAGCAGTACTTC. Its translation is CSVEGVGTSGDYEQYF.